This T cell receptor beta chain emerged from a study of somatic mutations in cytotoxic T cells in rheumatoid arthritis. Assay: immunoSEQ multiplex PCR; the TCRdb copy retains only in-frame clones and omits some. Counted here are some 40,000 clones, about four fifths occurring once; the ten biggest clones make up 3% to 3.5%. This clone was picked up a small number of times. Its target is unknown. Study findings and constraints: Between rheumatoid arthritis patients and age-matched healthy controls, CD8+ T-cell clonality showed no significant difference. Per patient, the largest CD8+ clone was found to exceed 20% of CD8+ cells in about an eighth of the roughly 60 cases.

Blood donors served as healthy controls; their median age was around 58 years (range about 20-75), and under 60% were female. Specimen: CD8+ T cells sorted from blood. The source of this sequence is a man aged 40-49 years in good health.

CDR3 DNA: TGTGCCAGCAGCTTAGAAGCGGCAGGCCGGGGCTACACCTTC. Encoded protein: CASSLEAAGRGYTF. The rearrangement uses TRBV7-9 and TRBJ1-2; no clear D. This CDR3 contains 14 residues. Looked up from germline, CDR1 is SEHNR and CDR2 is FQNEAQ (reference sequence). The V gene lost 1 base and the J gene lost 8 bases, with 14 bases spanning the gap.